Below are 5 T cell receptor beta chains sequenced from a single sample in a study of blood T cell dynamics during melanoma immunotherapy. Time point given: week 3, after first cycle of checkpoint inhibitor. Here immunoSEQ multiplex PCR was the method, and the copy in TCRdb shows in-frame clones only, minus some. The sample yields 10,000 to 13,000 clones, about 88% seen once. The input for sequencing was blood, taken from a patient treated with checkpoint blockade. The receptors stem from a human donor with melanoma.

This chain joins TRBV14 and TRBJ2-3, with 7 positions matching TRBD1. This CDR3 has 16 residues. Trimming took 7 bases from V and 3 from J; bases not matched to a gene: 13. The germline V gene has CDR1 SGHDN and CDR2 FVKESK. CDR3 coding DNA: TGTGCCAGCAACCGACAGGGTGTGATGGGGACAGATACGCAGTATTTT. Encoded protein: CASNRQGVMGTDTQYF. Full variable domain (outside the CDR3, taken from reference TRBV14 and TRBJ2-3): EAGVTQFPSHSVIEKGQTVTLRCDPISGHDNLYWYRRVMGKEIKFLLHFVKESKQDESGMPNNRFLAERTGGTYSTLKVQPAELEDSGVYFCASNRQGVMGTDTQYFGPGTRLTVL.

The chain joins TRBV12-5 to TRBJ2-2, with D unclear. The CDR3 totals 12 residues. V lost 2 bases and J lost 2, with 0 bases in between. The germline gives CDR1 LGHNT, CDR2 FRNRAP. CDR3 region: CASGLNTGELFF. The DNA for the CDR3 is TGTGCTAGTGGTTTGAACACCGGGGAGCTGTTTTTT.

This chain uses TRBV18 with TRBJ1-4; 9 bases line up with TRBD1. Germline V gene sequence: CDR1 KGHSH, CDR2 LQKENI. Trimming removed 6 bases from V and 8 bases from J; junction bases left unmatched: 7. This CDR3 spans 14 amino acids. The CDR3 region is CASSPGTGKEKLFF. The CDR3 DNA reads as TGTGCCAGCTCGCCCGGGACAGGGAAGGAAAAACTGTTTTTT.

The V gene is TRBV29-1, the J gene TRBJ2-7; TRBD1 matches at 11 bases. There are 13 residues in the CDR3. V shed 7 bases, J shed 3 bases, and the junction held 5 bases outside the gene matches. Germline V gene data show CDR1 as SQVTM and CDR2 as ANQGSEA. The CDR3 loop is CSAQGQGGYEQYF. CDR3 nucleotides: TGCAGCGCTCAGGGACAGGGGGGCTACGAGCAGTACTTC.

This chain connects TRBV14 to TRBJ1-6; D not certain. Trimming left V 3 bases short and J 0 bases short, with 9 bases between. CDR1 is SGHDN and CDR2 is FVKESK in the germline V gene. The CDR3 runs to 16 residues. The CDR3 here is CASSQGFGSYNSPLHF. For the CDR3, the DNA is TGTGCCAGCAGCCAGGGGTTTGGCTCCTATAATTCACCCCTCCACTTT.